This is a list of T cell receptor beta chains from one sample in a study of blood T cell repertoires in COVID-19. Assay used: immunoSEQ multiplex PCR; TCRdb lists only in-frame clones, some missing. Counted here are fewer than 180,000 clones, around 87% occurring once; the ten biggest clones make up about 4.2%. Material for sequencing was peripheral blood. These receptors were collected from a woman aged 60-75 years with active or convalescent COVID-19. The CDR3 runs from the conserved cysteine through the conserved F or W. D genes are given only for firm matches. The size of a clone is reported for some rows only, either as once, few or many, or as a class for expanded clones.

v_call: TRBV6-5
clone_size: NA
j_call: TRBJ1-5
d_call: NA
cdr3_nt: TGTGCCAGCAGTTACTTTAAAGAGGGTTCGCCCCAGCATTTT
cdr3_aa: CASSYFKEGSPQHF

v_call: TRBV25-1
clone_size: once
j_call: TRBJ1-2
d_call: NA
cdr3_nt: TGTGCCAGCATACTCTATGGCTACACCTTC
cdr3_aa: CASILYGYTF

v_call: TRBV18
clone_size: once
j_call: TRBJ2-7
d_call: TRBD2
cdr3_nt: TGTGCCAGCTCACCGTACGGGAGGACCTACGAGCAGTACTTC
cdr3_aa: CASSPYGRTYEQYF

v_call: TRBV19
clone_size: NA
j_call: TRBJ1-1
d_call: NA
cdr3_nt: TGTGCCAGTAGTATTACAGATCTGAACACTGAAGCTTTCTTT
cdr3_aa: CASSITDLNTEAFF

v_call: TRBV28
clone_size: once
j_call: TRBJ2-2
d_call: TRBD1
cdr3_nt: TGTGCCAGCAGCCGGACAGGGGCCTCAACCGGGGAGCTGTTTTTT
cdr3_aa: CASSRTGASTGELFF

v_call: TRBV19
clone_size: NA
j_call: TRBJ2-2
d_call: NA
cdr3_nt: TGTGCCAGTAGAAACGGACAGTCCATCGCGAACACCGGGGAGCTGTTTTTT
cdr3_aa: CASRNGQSIANTGELFF

v_call: TRBV4-3
clone_size: NA
j_call: TRBJ1-1
d_call: NA
cdr3_nt: TGCGCCAGCAGCCAAGCCGCAGATCGGGACACTGAAGCTTTCTTT
cdr3_aa: CASSQAADRDTEAFF

v_call: TRBV23-1
clone_size: NA
j_call: TRBJ1-2
d_call: NA
cdr3_nt: TGCGCCAGCAGTCAATCGATGAGGGTACGTCGTGGCTACACCTTC
cdr3_aa: CASSQSMRVRRGYTF

v_call: TRBV5-1
clone_size: NA
j_call: TRBJ2-2
d_call: NA
cdr3_nt: TGCGCCAGCAGCTGGGATCAGACAGGTTCGAACACCGGGGAGCTGTTTTTT
cdr3_aa: CASSWDQTGSNTGELFF

v_call: TRBV19
clone_size: NA
j_call: TRBJ1-2
d_call: TRBD1
cdr3_nt: TGTGCCAGTAGTATCGACAGGGTCTATGGCTACACCTTC
cdr3_aa: CASSIDRVYGYTF

v_call: TRBV3-1/TRBV3-2
clone_size: NA
j_call: TRBJ1-1
d_call: NA
cdr3_nt: TGTGCCAGCAGCGTAGCGGAGATATCGAACACTGAAGCTTTCTTT
cdr3_aa: CASSVAEISNTEAFF

v_call: TRBV27
clone_size: once
j_call: TRBJ1-1
d_call: NA
cdr3_nt: TGTGCCAGCAGTTTAGACAGTGTGAACACTGAAGCTTTCTTT
cdr3_aa: CASSLDSVNTEAFF

v_call: TRBV5-1
clone_size: NA
j_call: TRBJ2-2
d_call: NA
cdr3_nt: TGCGCCAGCAGCTTCGGGGGTATTAGCACCGGGGAGCTGTTTTTT
cdr3_aa: CASSFGGISTGELFF

v_call: TRBV4-1
clone_size: NA
j_call: TRBJ1-5
d_call: TRBD1
cdr3_nt: TGCGCCAGCAGCCAAGGCACAGGGGCGTATCAGCCCCAGCATTTT
cdr3_aa: CASSQGTGAYQPQHF

v_call: TRBV7-2
clone_size: NA
j_call: TRBJ1-5
d_call: TRBD1
cdr3_nt: TGTGCCAGCAGCGGACAGGGGGGAAGCAATCAGCCCCAGCATTTT
cdr3_aa: CASSGQGGSNQPQHF

v_call: TRBV2
clone_size: NA
j_call: TRBJ2-1
d_call: TRBD1
cdr3_nt: TGTGCCACAAGTGAAATATTACAGGGGGCAAGTGAGCAGTTCTTC
cdr3_aa: CATSEILQGASEQFF

v_call: TRBV7-6
clone_size: once
j_call: TRBJ2-3
d_call: TRBD2
cdr3_nt: TGTGCCAGCAGCTTAGCGGGGGGGGTCACAGATACGCAGTATTTT
cdr3_aa: CASSLAGGVTDTQYF

v_call: TRBV27
clone_size: NA
j_call: TRBJ1-1
d_call: NA
cdr3_nt: TGTGCCAGCAGTTTGGGGGCGAACACTGAAGCTTTCTTT
cdr3_aa: CASSLGANTEAFF

v_call: TRBV2
clone_size: once
j_call: TRBJ1-2
d_call: NA
cdr3_nt: TGTGCCAGCAGTGAAGGGACAGCAATCTATGGCTACACCTTC
cdr3_aa: CASSEGTAIYGYTF

v_call: TRBV3-1/TRBV3-2
clone_size: NA
j_call: TRBJ1-6
d_call: NA
cdr3_nt: TGTGCCAGCAGCCAAGATCCCAGGGAAAATTCACCCCTCCACTTT
cdr3_aa: CASSQDPRENSPLHF

v_call: TRBV29-1
clone_size: NA
j_call: TRBJ2-1
d_call: NA
cdr3_nt: TGCAGCGTTGAGGGACTGACCGATGAGCAGTTCTTC
cdr3_aa: CSVEGLTDEQFF

v_call: TRBV10-3
clone_size: once
j_call: TRBJ1-6
d_call: TRBD1
cdr3_nt: TGTGCCATCCAGCCGCCAGGGGGGAATTCACCCCTCCACTTT
cdr3_aa: CAIQPPGGNSPLHF

v_call: TRBV6-2/TRBV6-3
clone_size: NA
j_call: TRBJ1-2
d_call: NA
cdr3_nt: TGTGCCAGCAGTTACTCTGCTCTGGGCAGGGAAAGTGATCATGGCTACACCTTC
cdr3_aa: CASSYSALGRESDHGYTF

v_call: TRBV29-1
clone_size: NA
j_call: TRBJ1-2
d_call: TRBD1
cdr3_nt: TGCAGCGTTTCACAGGGGGACTATGGCTACACCTTC
cdr3_aa: CSVSQGDYGYTF

v_call: TRBV6-5
clone_size: NA
j_call: TRBJ1-5
d_call: TRBD1
cdr3_nt: TGTGCCACCCGGGAGGGGGCTTATCAGCCCCAGCATTTT
cdr3_aa: CATREGAYQPQHF

v_call: TRBV4-1
clone_size: once
j_call: TRBJ2-7
d_call: NA
cdr3_nt: TGCGCCAGCAGCCAACCGACAGGCCCTAGGTACTACGAGCAGTACTTC
cdr3_aa: CASSQPTGPRYYEQYF

v_call: TRBV2
clone_size: NA
j_call: TRBJ2-2
d_call: TRBD1
cdr3_nt: TGTGCCAGCAGGGACAGGGTAGGCCCCGGGGAGCTGTTTTTT
cdr3_aa: CASRDRVGPGELFF

v_call: TRBV9
clone_size: NA
j_call: TRBJ2-7
d_call: NA
cdr3_nt: TGTGCCAGCAGCGTAGGACCGGGATCCTACGAGCAGTACTTC
cdr3_aa: CASSVGPGSYEQYF

v_call: TRBV7-2
clone_size: NA
j_call: TRBJ2-7
d_call: NA
cdr3_nt: TGTGCCAGCAGCTTAGCTCTTCGCTACGAGCAGTACTTC
cdr3_aa: CASSLALRYEQYF

v_call: TRBV5-1
clone_size: few
j_call: TRBJ1-6
d_call: NA
cdr3_nt: TGCGCCAGCAGCTCTGACAGCGCGGATAATTCACCCCTCCACTTT
cdr3_aa: CASSSDSADNSPLHF

v_call: TRBV19
clone_size: NA
j_call: TRBJ1-5
d_call: NA
cdr3_nt: TGTGCCAGTAGTATAGATCGGTTGGGGGCAGGTCAGCCCCAGCATTTT
cdr3_aa: CASSIDRLGAGQPQHF

v_call: TRBV5-1
clone_size: NA
j_call: TRBJ1-2
d_call: TRBD1
cdr3_nt: TGCGCCAGCAGCTTGGACAGGGGGAATGGCTACACCTTC
cdr3_aa: CASSLDRGNGYTF

v_call: TRBV21-1
clone_size: NA
j_call: TRBJ2-7
d_call: NA
cdr3_nt: TGTGCCAGCAGCAAATTGAGATCAGGAGGGGGGGGCCCCTGTGAGCAGTACTTC
cdr3_aa: CASSKLRSGGGGPCEQYF

v_call: TRBV3-1/TRBV3-2
clone_size: NA
j_call: TRBJ2-1
d_call: TRBD2
cdr3_nt: TGTGCCAGCACCCAAGCGGGGGGGCACTACAATGAGCAGTTCTTC
cdr3_aa: CASTQAGGHYNEQFF

v_call: TRBV6-5
clone_size: once
j_call: TRBJ1-2
d_call: NA
cdr3_nt: TGTGCCAGCCAAGAAGGAGGGTTGGCTAACTATGGCTACACCTTC
cdr3_aa: CASQEGGLANYGYTF

v_call: TRBV30
clone_size: NA
j_call: TRBJ2-3
d_call: TRBD2
cdr3_nt: TGTGCCTGGAGTCGGAAAGCGGGGGGGAGCACAGATACGCAGTATTTT
cdr3_aa: CAWSRKAGGSTDTQYF

v_call: TRBV6-2/TRBV6-3
clone_size: NA
j_call: TRBJ1-5
d_call: TRBD1
cdr3_nt: TGTGCCAGCAGCCATGAACCAGGGGGACCCCAGCATTTT
cdr3_aa: CASSHEPGGPQHF

v_call: TRBV6-4
clone_size: NA
j_call: TRBJ1-2
d_call: NA
cdr3_nt: TGTGCCAGCAGAATGGGGGAGGTGGATGGCTACACCTTC
cdr3_aa: CASRMGEVDGYTF

v_call: TRBV6-5
clone_size: once
j_call: TRBJ2-7
d_call: NA
cdr3_nt: TGTGCCAGCAACGTCAGGGGTACCTACGAGCAGTACTTC
cdr3_aa: CASNVRGTYEQYF

v_call: TRBV19
clone_size: once
j_call: TRBJ1-1
d_call: NA
cdr3_nt: TGTGCCAGTAGTCCGCAGGGGCCCGAGAGGGCTTTCTTT
cdr3_aa: CASSPQGPERAFF

v_call: TRBV19
clone_size: NA
j_call: TRBJ1-1
d_call: NA
cdr3_nt: TGTGCCAGTAGCTCACTCGGGGGAACTGAAGCTTTCTTT
cdr3_aa: CASSSLGGTEAFF

v_call: TRBV27
clone_size: NA
j_call: TRBJ2-3
d_call: NA
cdr3_nt: TGTGCCAGCAGTTTTCAGGGTGCCCAGCAGTATTTT
cdr3_aa: CASSFQGAQQYF

v_call: TRBV12-5
clone_size: NA
j_call: TRBJ1-6
d_call: NA
cdr3_nt: TGTGCTAGTGGTTTGCAAGTCGATTCGGGTTCACCCCTCCACTTT
cdr3_aa: CASGLQVDSGSPLHF

v_call: TRBV6-5
clone_size: NA
j_call: TRBJ1-5
d_call: TRBD1
cdr3_nt: TGTGCCAGCAGACAGGGGGCGAGTAATCAGCCCCAGCATTTT
cdr3_aa: CASRQGASNQPQHF

v_call: TRBV4-3
clone_size: NA
j_call: TRBJ1-3
d_call: NA
cdr3_nt: TGCGCCAGCAGCCAAGATCTACCATATGGAAACACCATATATTTT
cdr3_aa: CASSQDLPYGNTIYF

v_call: TRBV10-3
clone_size: NA
j_call: TRBJ1-1
d_call: TRBD1
cdr3_nt: TGTGCCATCACCTCCGGGACAGGGAGGGGGGAAGCTTTCTTT
cdr3_aa: CAITSGTGRGEAFF

v_call: TRBV7-2
clone_size: NA
j_call: TRBJ2-3
d_call: TRBD2
cdr3_nt: TGTGCCAGCAGCTCCCAAGCGGGGGGTACAGATACGCAGTATTTT
cdr3_aa: CASSSQAGGTDTQYF

v_call: TRBV18
clone_size: NA
j_call: TRBJ2-5
d_call: TRBD1
cdr3_nt: TGTGCCAGCTCACCCCAAGGGCCCGGGACAGCCCAAGAGACCCAGTACTTC
cdr3_aa: CASSPQGPGTAQETQYF

v_call: TRBV19
clone_size: NA
j_call: TRBJ2-7
d_call: TRBD2
cdr3_nt: TGTGCCAGTAGGCTAGCGGGGTCTAGCTCCTACGAGCAGTACTTC
cdr3_aa: CASRLAGSSSYEQYF

v_call: TRBV6-6
clone_size: NA
j_call: TRBJ1-2
d_call: TRBD1
cdr3_nt: TGTGCCAGCAGTTACTCGCAGGGGGGAGAGGGTGGCTACACCTTC
cdr3_aa: CASSYSQGGEGGYTF

v_call: TRBV9
clone_size: NA
j_call: TRBJ2-7
d_call: TRBD1
cdr3_nt: TGTGCCAGCAGCCCCCAGGGGGTATACTACGAGCAGTACTTC
cdr3_aa: CASSPQGVYYEQYF

v_call: TRBV7-9
clone_size: NA
j_call: TRBJ1-2
d_call: TRBD1
cdr3_nt: TGTGCCAGCAGCCCCGGACAGGGGGGCTATGGCTACACCTTC
cdr3_aa: CASSPGQGGYGYTF

v_call: TRBV4-3
clone_size: NA
j_call: TRBJ2-1
d_call: NA
cdr3_nt: TGCGCCAGCAGCCAAGATCGAGCCAGCGGCTCCTACAATGAGCAGTTCTTC
cdr3_aa: CASSQDRASGSYNEQFF

v_call: TRBV29-1
clone_size: NA
j_call: TRBJ1-1
d_call: TRBD1
cdr3_nt: TGCAGCGTTAGGCCGGGACAGGGGTCTGGTACTGAAGCTTTCTTT
cdr3_aa: CSVRPGQGSGTEAFF

v_call: TRBV12-3/TRBV12-4
clone_size: NA
j_call: TRBJ2-5
d_call: TRBD1
cdr3_nt: TGTGCCAGCAGGGGACAGGGGTCCCAGTACTTC
cdr3_aa: CASRGQGSQYF

v_call: TRBV6-5
clone_size: NA
j_call: TRBJ2-1
d_call: NA
cdr3_nt: TGTGCCAGCAGTCAGCAGCGGGCCTACAATGAGCAGTTCTTC
cdr3_aa: CASSQQRAYNEQFF

v_call: TRBV6-5
clone_size: NA
j_call: TRBJ2-2
d_call: NA
cdr3_nt: TGTCTCTCCGGGAGCCTGGCCTTGGGCGGGGAGCTGTTTTTT
cdr3_aa: CLSGSLALGGELFF

v_call: TRBV5-4
clone_size: NA
j_call: TRBJ1-2
d_call: TRBD1
cdr3_nt: TGTGCCAGCAGCTTTAGGGGGACAGGGGGCTACACCTTC
cdr3_aa: CASSFRGTGGYTF

v_call: TRBV4-1
clone_size: many
j_call: TRBJ1-1
d_call: NA
cdr3_nt: TGCGCCAGCAGCCGAATGTACGGGGGGGACACTGAAGCTTTCTTT
cdr3_aa: CASSRMYGGDTEAFF